Below are 10 T cell receptor beta chains sequenced from a single sample in a study of control samples from healthy donors and cancer patients. TCRdb's copy holds only in-frame clones and misses some; the assay was immunoSEQ multiplex PCR. The sample has tens of thousands of clones; 91% are singletons. The sequenced material came from PBMCs. The receptors come from a man over 45 with lung cancer.

The chain carries TRBV30 and TRBJ2-2; D is uncertain. Germline CDR1 is GTSNPN and CDR2 is SVGIG (reference sequence). The CDR3 is made up of 15 amino acids. V was cut by 2 bases and J by 6 bases, with 16 bases left in between. DNA of the CDR3: TGTGCCTGGAGTTCTAGTTCCGTGGTCGCCGGGGAGCTGTTTTTT. Translated: CAWSSSSVVAGELFF.

V and J are TRBV7-3 and TRBJ2-1, with D maybe TRBD1 (6 bases). This CDR3 has 13 amino acids. Per germline, CDR1 SGHTA and CDR2 FQGTGA. The V end lost 4 bases, the J end lost 6 bases, and 10 bases lay between the germline ends. CDR3 sequence (DNA): TGTGCCAGCAGCTCACAGGGTTTCAATGAGCAGTTCTTC. Encoded protein: CASSSQGFNEQFF. The whole variable domain, remainder taken from reference TRBV7-3 and TRBJ2-1, is GAGVSQTPSNKVTEKGKYVELRCDPISGHTALYWYRQSLGQGPEFLIYFQGTGAADDSGLPNDRFFAVRPEGSVSTLKIQRTERGDSAVYLCASSSQGFNEQFFGPGTRLTVL.

The V gene is TRBV12-3 or TRBV12-4, the J gene TRBJ2-1; tentatively, D is TRBD2 (6 bases). V was trimmed by 6 bases and J by 12 bases, leaving 15 bases between them. This CDR3 region has 12 residues. The DNA of the CDR3 is TGTGCCAGCAGGCGTGGGGCCGGGGGGCAGTTCTTC. Encoded protein: CASRRGAGGQFF.

This clone showed up just once. The rearrangement joins TRBV5-4 to TRBJ1-6, with 9 bases that match TRBD1. Germline CDR1 is SGHNT and CDR2 is YYREEE (reference sequence). The V segment lost 4 bases and the J segment 10 bases; nucleotides outside the gene matches: 6. The CDR3 has 14 amino acids. The CDR3 is CASSLGQGISPLHF. CDR3 coding DNA: TGTGCCAGCAGCCTCGGACAGGGGATATCACCCCTCCACTTT.

This rearrangement joins TRBV11-1 to TRBJ2-7; D is ambiguous. The V end lost 7 bases, the J end lost 4 bases, and 17 bases lay between the germline ends. The V gene's germline CDR1 is SGHAT and CDR2 FQDESV (reference sequence). This CDR3 spans 14 amino acids. CDR3 protein: CASNQGRVGYEQYF. The CDR3 nucleotides read TGTGCCAGCAACCAAGGTAGGGTTGGGTACGAGCAGTACTTC.

The chain carries TRBV5-5 and TRBJ1-6; no definite D call. Germline loops: CDR1 SGHKS, CDR2 YYEKEE (reference sequence). Trimming removed 1 base from V and 7 bases from J, with 9 bases in between. CDR3 length equals 14 residues. This chain's CDR3 is CASSLRTANSPLHF. DNA for the CDR3: TGTGCCAGCAGCTTGAGGACGGCGAATTCACCCCTCCACTTT. Based on the CDR3 plus reference TRBV5-5 and TRBJ1-6, the full variable domain is DAGVTQSPTHLIKTRGQQVTLRCSPISGHKSVSWYQQVLGQGPQFIFQYYEKEERGRGNFPDRFSARQFPNYSSELNVNALLLGDSALYLCASSLRTANSPLHFGNGTRLTVT.

This chain connects TRBV5-4 to TRBJ2-1; D gene ambiguous. The CDR3 has 13 amino acids. The germline V gene encodes CDR1 SGHNT and CDR2 YYREEE (reference sequence). CDR3 nucleotide sequence: TGTGCTTTAAGGCAACCCTATGGAAATGAGCAGTTCTTC. It codes for CALRQPYGNEQFF. Supplemented by reference TRBV5-4 and TRBJ2-1, the full variable domain reads ETGVTQSPTHLIKTRGQQVTLRCSSQSGHNTVSWYQQALGQGPQFIFQYYREEENGRGNFPPRFSGLQFPNYSSELNVNALELDDSALYLCALRQPYGNEQFFGPGTRLTVL.

This clone has only a few counts. The V call is TRBV9, the J call TRBJ2-3, with D tentatively TRBD1 or TRBD2 (5 bases each). This CDR3 has 13 amino acids. Deletions cut 2 bases from V and 1 base from J, with 5 bases between. Per germline, CDR1 SGDLS and CDR2 YYNGEE. CDR3 nucleotides: TGTGCCAGCAGCGTGGGGGGCACAGATACGCAGTATTTT. This sequence encodes CASSVGGTDTQYF.

This chain uses TRBV9 with TRBJ2-7, with a weak D call TRBD2 (7 bases). Germline V CDR1 and CDR2: SGDLS, YYNGEE. There are 13 residues in the CDR3. V shed 4 bases and J shed 2 bases, with 10 bases lying between them. CDR3 in DNA: TGTGCCAGCAGCCCGGGGGGCGCCTACGAGCAGTACTTC. Translation: CASSPGGAYEQYF.

The chain couples TRBV7-9 to TRBJ1-1, with D hard to call. Trimming pared 3 bases from V and 7 bases from J, leaving 18 bases between. CDR3 length: 15 residues. Per germline, CDR1 SEHNR and CDR2 FQNEAQ (reference sequence). The CDR3 is CASSLEPGLDHEAFF. The CDR3 DNA reads TGTGCCAGCAGCTTGGAACCGGGCCTAGACCATGAAGCTTTCTTT.